The 3 T cell receptor beta chains below all came from one sample that was sequenced in a study of technical replicates of blood from a few donors. Profiled with immunoSEQ multiplex PCR; TCRdb holds only in-frame clones, not every one. The sample yields over 10,000 clones, 95% seen once. The sequencing sample was made of PBMCs. These receptors all come from a human donor in good health.

V and J are TRBV5-1 and TRBJ1-5; 7 bases match TRBD1. Germline assignment: CDR1 SGHRS and CDR2 YFSETQ. The CDR3 is made up of 15 amino acids. Trimming cost V 0 bases and J 9 bases; bases outside gene matches: 9. The CDR3 region is CASSLGLDREGPQHF. For the CDR3, the DNA is TGCGCCAGCAGCTTGGGCCTTGACAGGGAAGGGCCCCAGCATTTT. Full variable domain (outside the CDR3, taken from reference TRBV5-1 and TRBJ1-5): KAGVTQTPRYLIKTRGQQVTLSCSPISGHRSVSWYQQTPGQGLQFLFEYFSETQRNKGNFPGRFSGRQFSNSRSEMNVSTLELGDSALYLCASSLGLDREGPQHFGDGTRLSIL.

The chain is built from TRBV7-9 and TRBJ1-3; D is unclear. Trimming took 8 bases from V and 1 from J, leaving 12 bases between them. The CDR3 sequence is 14 residues long. Germline lookup yields CDR1 SEHNR and CDR2 FQNEAQ (reference sequence). CDR3 protein: CASLHPTSGNTIYF. DNA for the CDR3: TGTGCCAGCCTACACCCGACATCTGGAAACACCATATATTTT.

The rearrangement joins TRBV28 to TRBJ1-2, with 7 bases identical to TRBD1. The CDR3 is made up of 14 amino acids. The V gene's germline CDR1 is MDHEN and CDR2 SYDVKM. With 6 bases clipped from V and 1 base from J, the junction kept 5 bases outside the gene matches. This CDR3 reads CASRRDSLNYGYTF. The CDR3 coding sequence is TGTGCCAGCAGACGGGACAGCCTTAACTATGGCTACACCTTC.